There are many counts of the clone carrying this TCR beta chain. TCRdb reprocessed the multiplex PCR reads with MiXCR, giving one entry per CDR3 protein. This sample has under 250,000 distinct CDR3 sequences, with about 30% found just once. The sample originates from a study of breast tumors, draining lymph nodes, adjacent tissues. Breast cancer patients provided tissue from their axillary draining lymph nodes. Between the trimmed V and J ends, which lost 7 bases and 6 bases, there was a span of 13 bases. The CDR3 runs to 13 residues. The sequenced sample consisted of axillary lymph node tissue. The chain links TRBV12-3 or TRBV12-4 to TRBJ1-5; possibly TRBD1 for D (5 bases). The TCR sequence derives from a female donor with breast cancer. Some clones in this sample may be carry-over from other donors' samples. The CDR3 bases are TGTGCCAGCACCAACGGGGGTGGTCAGCCCCAGCATTTT. Its translation: CASTNGGGQPQHF.